One and the same sample provided the 12 T cell receptor beta chains below, sequenced in a study of blood T cells in healthy people across ages. A sample-barcoded 5' primer and a J-beta primer mix were used in a second PCR of roughly 6 to 11 cycles. TCRdb re-called the 5' RACE reads with MiXCR, one entry per CDR3 protein. The table records some 940,000 distinct CDR3 sequences, 29% of them present only once. These data are also associated with another study on T cells of mothers and their children.

The sample comprised blood. Receptors originate from a woman aged 40-49 years in good health.

This clonotype was picked up many times. The chain combines TRBV7-9 with TRBJ2-7; 7 nucleotides line up with TRBD1. The CDR3 totals 14 residues. V lost 8 bases to trimming and J lost 4 bases; unmatched junction nucleotides: 11. From germline, CDR1 is SEHNR and CDR2 FQNEAQ (reference sequence). CDR3 DNA: TGTGCCAGCGGACCCGGGACAGCCCTTTACGAGCAGTACTTC. Protein sequence: CASGPGTALYEQYF. The whole variable domain, remainder taken from reference TRBV7-9 and TRBJ2-7, is DTGVSQNPRHKITKRGQNVTFRCDPISEHNRLYWYRQTLGQGPEFLTYFQNEAQLEKSRLLSDRFSAERPKGSFSTLEIQRTEQGDSAMYLCASGPGTALYEQYFGPGTRLTVT.

This clonotype was counted a single time. This chain joins TRBV9 and TRBJ2-3, with 7 nucleotides matching TRBD2. CDR1 and CDR2 (germline): SGDLS, YYNGEE. This CDR3 is 17 amino acids long. V lost 2 bases to trimming and J lost 6 bases; unmatched junction nucleotides: 15. CDR3: CASSVQSSGLYMDTQYF. CDR3 DNA: TGTGCCAGCAGCGTTCAGTCTAGCGGTCTATACATGGATACGCAGTATTTT.

This clonotype was seen a few times. The rearrangement links TRBV7-6 to TRBJ2-1, with 7 bases matching TRBD1. V lost 5 bases and J lost 3; bases outside the gene matches: 7. Germline CDR1 is SGHVS and CDR2 is FNYEAQ. The CDR3 contains 15 residues. CDR3 bases: TGTGCCAGCAGCGCCGGGACAGCGATCTACAATGAGCAGTTCTTC. It is translated as CASSAGTAIYNEQFF.

This clonotype was seen at least ten times. The J gene is TRBJ1-2, the V gene TRBV6-1, with 9 bases aligning to TRBD1. The CDR3 contains 12 residues. Germline V gene sequence: CDR1 MNHNS, CDR2 SASEGT. V was clipped by 6 bases and J by 8 bases; unmatched bases: 4. The CDR3 reads CASRRDRDGYTF. The CDR3 DNA follows: TGTGCCAGCAGGAGGGACAGGGACGGCTACACCTTC.

The genes are TRBV3-1 and TRBJ1-6, with D hard to call. Trimming took 6 bases from V and 5 from J, leaving 8 bases between them. The CDR3 has 13 amino acids. Per the germline V gene, CDR1 is LGHDT and CDR2 is YNNKEL (reference sequence). The CDR3 DNA sequence: TGTGCCAGCAGGGGCGTTGATAATTCACCCCTCCACTTT. As protein: CASRGVDNSPLHF.

The chain combines TRBV5-1 with TRBJ2-1; a possible D gene is TRBD1 (6 bases). CDR1 SGHRS and CDR2 YFSETQ come from the germline V gene. V lost 2 bases and J lost 8, with 23 bases in between. The CDR3 is 17 residues long. CDR3 sequence reads: CASSFGQGLPAGDEQFF. The CDR3 nucleotides read TGCGCCAGCAGCTTCGGGCAGGGGTTACCCGCAGGCGATGAGCAGTTCTTC. Together with reference TRBV5-1 and TRBJ2-1, the CDR3 gives the full variable domain: KAGVTQTPRYLIKTRGQQVTLSCSPISGHRSVSWYQQTPGQGLQFLFEYFSETQRNKGNFPGRFSGRQFSNSRSEMNVSTLELGDSALYLCASSFGQGLPAGDEQFFGPGTRLTVL.

This clonotype was counted ten times or more. One base away lies a much larger clone, so this may be a sequencing read error. The chain is built from TRBV7-9 and TRBJ2-7; D gene uncertain. The germline V gene encodes CDR1 SEHNR and CDR2 FQNEAQ (reference sequence). This CDR3 spans 12 amino acids. The V end was cut by 5 bases, the J end by 4 bases, with 9 bases between. Written as DNA, the CDR3 is TGTGCCAGCAGCCCAATTGGATACGAGCAGTACTTC. Translated, it gives CASSPIGYEQYF.

There are a few counts of this clonotype. The chain is built from TRBV7-2 and TRBJ2-7, with D possibly matching TRBD1 (6 bases). Between the trimmed V and J ends, which lost 6 bases and 2 bases, there was a span of 14 bases. The V gene's germline CDR1 is SGHTA and CDR2 FQGNSA. The CDR3 extends over 14 amino acids. This CDR3 reads CASSPQGLPYEQYF. As DNA, the CDR3 is TGTGCCAGCAGTCCCCAGGGGCTTCCCTACGAGCAGTACTTC.

This clonotype was found many times. J is TRBJ2-3 and V is TRBV29-1, with 13 bases lining up with TRBD2. With 8 bases clipped from V and 4 bases from J, the junction kept 3 bases outside the gene matches. Germline lookup yields CDR1 SQVTM and CDR2 ANQGSEA. CDR3 length: 13 amino acids. CDR3 sequence: CSLGTSGADTQYF. The CDR3 nucleotides read TGCAGCCTCGGGACTAGCGGGGCAGATACGCAGTATTTT.

This sequence joins TRBV7-2 and TRBJ2-4, with 9 nucleotides matching TRBD1. The J call may be mistaken, given a closer DNA end match to TRBJ2-5. Germline lookup yields CDR1 SGHTA and CDR2 FQGNSA. The CDR3 covers 19 residues. The CDR3 DNA reads as TGTGCCAGCAGCTTAGGGGCACAGGGGGCAAACCCATACAGAGAGACCCAGTACTTC. Protein: CASSLGAQGANPYRETQYF.

This chain links TRBV29-1 with TRBJ1-1; TRBD1 might be the D (6 bases). The germline V gene has CDR1 SQVTM and CDR2 ANQGSEA. V was cut by 7 bases and J by 4 bases, with 19 bases left in between. The CDR3 sequence is 14 residues long. The CDR3 is CSALTGRRATEAFF. Written as DNA, the CDR3 is TGCAGCGCCCTCACAGGGCGGAGGGCCACTGAAGCTTTCTTT.

This clonotype appeared many times. V usage is TRBV6-2 or TRBV6-3 and J usage is TRBJ2-7, with TRBD1 matching 7 bases. Germline V gene data show CDR1 as MNHEY and CDR2 as SVGEGT. V trimming: 2 bases; J trimming: 4 bases; junction bases outside the gene matches: 5. There are 14 residues in the CDR3. The CDR3 spells CASSYTLQGYEQYF. The CDR3 DNA reads TGTGCCAGCAGTTACACCCTACAGGGGTACGAGCAGTACTTC.